This TCR beta chain came from a study of T-cell reconstitution after alpha-beta-depleted transplantation in children. Preparation of the TCRbeta library used unique molecular identifiers. Via MiXCR, TCRdb re-called the PCR reads, giving one row per CDR3 protein. The sample yields around 530,000 distinct CDR3 sequences, over 25% seen once. With 3 bases clipped from V and 0 bases from J, the junction kept 12 bases outside the gene matches. Germline values: CDR1 SGHDT, CDR2 YYEEEE. CDR3 size: 18 residues. There are a few counts of this clonotype. This material consisted of PBMCs from the stem cell graft donor, taken from the stem cell graft. This sequence originates from a human donor who donated a stem cell graft to a child with aplastic anemia. The chain uses TRBV5-6 and TRBJ2-1; the match to TRBD2 covers 7 bases. This CDR3 reads CASSCPGRGSHSYNEQFF. The CDR3 nucleotides are TGTGCCAGCAGCTGCCCCGGGCGGGGGTCCCACTCCTACAATGAGCAGTTCTTC.